This TCR beta chain was found in a study of T cells in Graves' hyperthyroidism and ophthalmopathy. Study-wide context: Before any treatment, at initial diagnosis, peripheral blood was collected. General study points: Blood shared most expanded thyroid clonotypes above 0.001. Before onset, ophthalmopathy was predicted by the model a median around 6 months earlier.

It was RNA transcripts that yielded the amplified TCR beta CDR3 regions. During a first-round RT-PCR of the TCR CDR3, the HTBI primer set was used. MiXCR was run by TCRdb on the multiplex PCR reads, yielding one entry per CDR3 protein. The sample carries nearly 250,000 distinct CDR3 sequences, approximately 23% recorded once. Trimming took off 2 bases at V and 1 base at J, with 7 bases between the two ends. This CDR3 comprises 15 residues. Germline V lookup: CDR1 SGHRS, CDR2 YFSETQ. The table lists this clonotype with many counts. Its antigen is still unknown. Diagnoses were made from clinical symptoms, serum measures (thyroxine and TRAb), thyroid ultrasound and orbital computed tomography.

The receptor was derived from a woman between 35 and 50 years old with Graves' ophthalmopathy. The sequenced sample was blood. The rearrangement uses TRBV5-1 and TRBJ2-6; D gene ambiguous. The CDR3 DNA is TGCGCCAGCAGCTTAATGGAATCTGGGGCCAACGTCCTGACTTTC. Translating gives CASSLMESGANVLTF.